The 5 T cell receptor beta chains listed next were all sequenced from one sample in a study of T cells in Graves' hyperthyroidism and ophthalmopathy. TCR beta CDR3 regions were amplified from RNA. The primer set for the first-round RT-PCR of the TCR CDR3 was HTBI. In TCRdb, the multiplex PCR reads were re-called with MiXCR into one record per CDR3 protein. Of roughly 700,000 distinct CDR3 sequences listed, around 16% are singletons. The sequencing sample was made of blood. All receptors come from a man aged 50 to 60 with Graves' hyperthyroidism.

There are many counts of this clonotype. The chain has TRBV12-3 or TRBV12-4 and TRBJ2-7, with D uncertain. CDR3 length: 15 amino acids. Trimming stripped 2 bases from V and 1 base from J, with 12 bases between. The CDR3 coding sequence is TGTGCCAGCAGTTTATATCAGAACCCGTCCTACGAGCAGTACTTC. This gives the protein CASSLYQNPSYEQYF.

This clonotype has a single count. The chain uses TRBV10-3 and TRBJ2-7, with TRBD1 identical over 7 bases. Germline assignment: CDR1 ENHRY and CDR2 SYGVKD. After removal of 10 bases from V and 6 bases from J, the junction contained 15 bases not matched to a gene. The CDR3 contains 14 residues. The DNA for the CDR3 is TGTGCCACGGGCCAAATCGGGGCAGGGGGCGAGCAGTACTTC. Translating gives CATGQIGAGGEQYF.

Ten or more counts support this clonotype. This chain uses TRBV28 with TRBJ2-7; TRBD1 matches at 8 bases. J gave up 2 bases and V 7 bases, and 1 base lay outside the gene matches. This CDR3 has 12 residues. Per the germline V gene, CDR1 is MDHEN and CDR2 is SYDVKM. CDR3 amino acids: CASTTGAYEQYF. The CDR3 DNA follows: TGTGCCAGCACGACAGGGGCCTACGAGCAGTACTTC.

Remarks on this clonotype: This may come from a read error, since a much larger clone is one base off. This chain uses TRBV11-3 with TRBJ2-1; 10 nucleotides line up with TRBD1. The CDR3 covers 17 residues. The V gene end was trimmed by 6 bases and the J gene end by 4 bases; junction bases not matched to a gene: 12. The germline gives CDR1 SGHNT, CDR2 YENEEA. CDR3 loop: CASSPNKGQGRYNEQFF. As DNA, the CDR3 is TGTGCCAGCAGTCCTAATAAGGGACAGGGGCGGTACAATGAGCAGTTCTTC.

This sequence joins TRBV11-1 and TRBJ2-7; D is possibly TRBD1 or TRBD2 (5 bases each). The CDR3 runs 16 residues. Germline V gene sequence: CDR1 SGHAT, CDR2 FQDESV (reference sequence). Trimming left V 1 base short and J 6 bases short, with 19 bases between. In nucleotides, the CDR3 is TGTGCCAGCAGCTTAGGGTCCACCGGGGCCCTCAGCGAGCAGTACTTC. It translates to CASSLGSTGALSEQYF. The full variable domain, completed using reference TRBV11-1 and TRBJ2-7, is EAEVAQSPRYKITEKSQAVAFWCDPISGHATLYWYRQILGQGPELLVQFQDESVVDDSQLPKDRFSAERLKGVDSTLKIQPAELGDSAMYLCASSLGSTGALSEQYFGPGTRLTVT.